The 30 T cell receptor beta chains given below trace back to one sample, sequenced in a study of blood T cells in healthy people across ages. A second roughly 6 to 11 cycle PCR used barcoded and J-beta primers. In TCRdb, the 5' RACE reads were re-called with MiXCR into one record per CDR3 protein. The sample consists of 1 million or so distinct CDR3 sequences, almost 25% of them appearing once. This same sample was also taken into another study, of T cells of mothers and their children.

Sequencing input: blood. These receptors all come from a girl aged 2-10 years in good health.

The CDR3 reads CSARGISGGTDTQYF. For the CDR3, the DNA is TGCAGTGCTAGGGGGATAAGCGGGGGCACAGATACGCAGTATTTT. This chain links TRBV20-1 with TRBJ2-3, with 7 bases fitting TRBD2. V lost 3 bases and J lost 1; bases outside the gene matches: 7. CDR1 and CDR2 (germline): DFQATT, SNEGSKA (reference sequence). The CDR3 covers 15 residues.

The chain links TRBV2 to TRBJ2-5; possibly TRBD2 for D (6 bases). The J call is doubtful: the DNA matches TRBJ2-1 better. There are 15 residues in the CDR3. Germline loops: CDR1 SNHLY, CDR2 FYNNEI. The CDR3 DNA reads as TGTGCCAGCAGCGCCCGCGGGACGGCCTTTAGCGAGCAGTTCTTC. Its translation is CASSARGTAFSEQFF.

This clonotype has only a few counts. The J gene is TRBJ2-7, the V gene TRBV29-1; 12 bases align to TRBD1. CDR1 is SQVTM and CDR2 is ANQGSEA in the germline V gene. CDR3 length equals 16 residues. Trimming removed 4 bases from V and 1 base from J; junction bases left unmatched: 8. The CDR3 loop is CSVVGQGATNSYEQYF. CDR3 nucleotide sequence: TGCAGCGTTGTGGGACAGGGGGCCACAAATTCCTACGAGCAGTACTTC.

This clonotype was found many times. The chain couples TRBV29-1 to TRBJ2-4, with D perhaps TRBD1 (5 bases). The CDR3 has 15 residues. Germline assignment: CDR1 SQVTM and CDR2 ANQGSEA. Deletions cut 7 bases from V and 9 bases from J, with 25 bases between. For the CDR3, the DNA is TGCAGCGCTTTGGTGGGGCCAGCCCTTCAGGGCATTCAGTACTTC. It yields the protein CSALVGPALQGIQYF.

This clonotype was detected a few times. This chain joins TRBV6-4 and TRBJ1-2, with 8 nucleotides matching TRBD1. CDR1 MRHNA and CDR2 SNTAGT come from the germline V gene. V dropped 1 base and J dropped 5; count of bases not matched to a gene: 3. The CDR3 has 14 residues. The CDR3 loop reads CASSDFGQGYGYTF. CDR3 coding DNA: TGTGCCAGCAGTGACTTCGGACAGGGATATGGCTACACCTTC.

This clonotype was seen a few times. Here the CDR3 reads CASSSRSPNTGELFF. As DNA, the CDR3 is TGTGCCAGCAGTTCAAGAAGTCCGAACACCGGGGAGCTGTTTTTT. V gene TRBV28 combines with J gene TRBJ2-2; the D is unclear. Trimming took 4 bases from V and 0 from J, leaving 9 bases between them. The germline V gene has CDR1 MDHEN and CDR2 SYDVKM. The CDR3 extends over 15 amino acids.

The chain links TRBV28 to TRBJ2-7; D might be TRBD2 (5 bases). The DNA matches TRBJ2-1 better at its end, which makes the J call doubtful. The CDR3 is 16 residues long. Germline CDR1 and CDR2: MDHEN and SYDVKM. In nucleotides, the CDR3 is TGTGCCAGCGACTCTGGTAACGGGGTTAGGGCCAATGAGCAGTTCTTC. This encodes CASDSGNGVRANEQFF.

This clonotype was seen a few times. The CDR3 DNA reads TGTGCCAGCAGCGTAATTCAGGGGATCACAGATACGCAGTATTTT. This encodes CASSVIQGITDTQYF. V and J are TRBV5-4 and TRBJ2-3; possibly TRBD1 for D (6 bases). CDR1 and CDR2 from the germline V gene are SGHNT and YYREEE (reference sequence). This CDR3 region has 15 residues. Trimming pared 4 bases from V and 2 bases from J, leaving 14 bases between.

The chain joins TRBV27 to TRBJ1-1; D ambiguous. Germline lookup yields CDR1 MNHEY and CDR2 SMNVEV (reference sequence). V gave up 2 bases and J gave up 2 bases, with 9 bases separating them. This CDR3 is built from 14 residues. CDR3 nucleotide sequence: TGTGCCAGCAGTTTAGTGGTGACCAACACTGAAGCTTTCTTT. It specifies CASSLVVTNTEAFF.

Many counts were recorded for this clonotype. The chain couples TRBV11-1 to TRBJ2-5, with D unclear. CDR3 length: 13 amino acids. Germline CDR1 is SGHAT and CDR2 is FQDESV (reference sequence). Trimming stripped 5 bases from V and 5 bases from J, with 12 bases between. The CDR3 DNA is TGTGCCAGCAGCCCATGGGCGTCGGAGACCCAGTACTTC. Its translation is CASSPWASETQYF.

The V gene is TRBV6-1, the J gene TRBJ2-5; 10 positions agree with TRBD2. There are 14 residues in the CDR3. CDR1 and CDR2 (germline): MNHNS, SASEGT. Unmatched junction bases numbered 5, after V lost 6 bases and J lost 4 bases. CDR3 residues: CASRGRTSGETQYF. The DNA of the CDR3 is TGTGCCAGCAGAGGTAGGACTAGCGGAGAGACCCAGTACTTC.

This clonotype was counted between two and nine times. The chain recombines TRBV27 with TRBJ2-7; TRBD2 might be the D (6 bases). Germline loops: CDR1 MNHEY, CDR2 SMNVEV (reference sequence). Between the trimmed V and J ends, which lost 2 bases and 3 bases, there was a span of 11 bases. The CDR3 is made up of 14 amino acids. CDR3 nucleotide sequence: TGTGCCAGCAGTTTACGTGGGAGGTACTACGAGCAGTACTTC. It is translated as CASSLRGRYYEQYF.

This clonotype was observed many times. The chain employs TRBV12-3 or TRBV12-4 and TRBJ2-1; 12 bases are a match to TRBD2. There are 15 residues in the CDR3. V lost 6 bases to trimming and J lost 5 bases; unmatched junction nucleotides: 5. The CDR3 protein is CASSLRLAGDNEQFF. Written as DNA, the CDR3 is TGTGCCAGCAGCTTAAGACTAGCGGGGGACAATGAGCAGTTCTTC.

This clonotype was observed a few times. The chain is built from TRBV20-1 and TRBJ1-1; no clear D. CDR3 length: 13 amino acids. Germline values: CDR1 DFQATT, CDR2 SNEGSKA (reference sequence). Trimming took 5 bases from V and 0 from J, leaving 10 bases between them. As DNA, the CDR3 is TGCAGTGCTCCGGCGACTCTGAACACTGAAGCTTTCTTT. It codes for CSAPATLNTEAFF.

CDR3 loop: CASSFGDRVYGYTF. In nucleotides, the CDR3 is TGTGCCAGCAGCTTTGGGGACAGGGTCTATGGCTACACCTTC. The V call is TRBV11-2, the J call TRBJ1-2; TRBD1 matches 9 bases. CDR1 is SGHAT and CDR2 is FQNNGV in the germline V gene. This CDR3 spans 14 amino acids. The V gene end was trimmed by 3 bases and the J gene end by 4 bases; junction bases not matched to a gene: 3. The entire variable domain, with the rest obtained from reference TRBV11-2 and TRBJ1-2, is as follows: EAGVAQSPRYKIIEKRQSVAFWCNPISGHATLYWYQQILGQGPKLLIQFQNNGVVDDSQLPKDRFSAERLKGVDSTLKIQPAKLEDSAVYLCASSFGDRVYGYTFGSGTRLTVV.

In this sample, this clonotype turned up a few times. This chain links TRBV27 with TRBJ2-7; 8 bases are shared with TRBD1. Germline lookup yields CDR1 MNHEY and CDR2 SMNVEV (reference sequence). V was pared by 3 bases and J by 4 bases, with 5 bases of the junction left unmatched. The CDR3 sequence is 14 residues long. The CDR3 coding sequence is TGTGCCAGCAGTTTTGCAGGGGGCTTATACGAGCAGTACTTC. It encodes CASSFAGGLYEQYF.

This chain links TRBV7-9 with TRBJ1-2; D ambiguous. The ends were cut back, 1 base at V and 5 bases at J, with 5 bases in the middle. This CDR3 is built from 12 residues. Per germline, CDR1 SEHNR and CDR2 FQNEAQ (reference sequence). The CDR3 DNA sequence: TGTGCCAGCAGCTTAGACGAATATGGCTACACCTTC. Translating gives CASSLDEYGYTF.

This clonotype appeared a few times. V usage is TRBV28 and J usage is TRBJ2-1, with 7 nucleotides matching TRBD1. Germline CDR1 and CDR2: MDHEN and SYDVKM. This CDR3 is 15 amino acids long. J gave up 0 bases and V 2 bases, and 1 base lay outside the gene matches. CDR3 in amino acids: CASSLRGLSYNEQFF. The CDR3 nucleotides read TGTGCCAGCAGTTTAAGGGGGCTCTCCTACAATGAGCAGTTCTTC.

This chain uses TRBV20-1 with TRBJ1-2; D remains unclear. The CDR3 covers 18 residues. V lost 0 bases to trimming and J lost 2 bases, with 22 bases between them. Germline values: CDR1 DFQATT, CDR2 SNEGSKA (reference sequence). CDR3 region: CSARDTGVPVAENYGYTF. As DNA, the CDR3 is TGCAGTGCTAGAGATACCGGGGTTCCCGTGGCGGAGAACTATGGCTACACCTTC.

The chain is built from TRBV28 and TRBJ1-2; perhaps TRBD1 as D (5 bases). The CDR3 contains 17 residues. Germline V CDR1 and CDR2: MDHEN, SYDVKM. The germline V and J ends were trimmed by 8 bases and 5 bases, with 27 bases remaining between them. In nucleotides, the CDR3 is TGTGCCAGCCCCGGTCGAACAGGCCTAAATTTATGGTATGGCTACACCTTC. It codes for CASPGRTGLNLWYGYTF.

As DNA, the CDR3 is TGTGCCATATTACAGGACGGGCAGCAGTTCTTC. Its translation is CAILQDGQQFF. The V call is TRBV10-3, the J call TRBJ2-5, with D perhaps matching TRBD1 (5 bases). The closer fit of TRBJ2-1 to the DNA end suggests the J call may be wrong. This CDR3 is 11 amino acids long. CDR1 ENHRY and CDR2 SYGVKD come from the germline V gene.

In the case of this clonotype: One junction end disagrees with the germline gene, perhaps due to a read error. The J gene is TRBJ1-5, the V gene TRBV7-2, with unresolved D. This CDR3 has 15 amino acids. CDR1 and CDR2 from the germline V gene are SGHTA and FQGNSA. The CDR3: CANSLSPFPNRPQHF. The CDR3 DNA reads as TGTGCCAACAGCTTATCTCCTTTCCCGAATCGGCCCCAGCATTTT.

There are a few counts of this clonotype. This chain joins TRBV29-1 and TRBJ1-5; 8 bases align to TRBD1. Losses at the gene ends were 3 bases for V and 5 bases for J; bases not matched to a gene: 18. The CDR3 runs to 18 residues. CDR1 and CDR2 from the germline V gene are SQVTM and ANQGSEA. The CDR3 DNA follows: TGCAGCGTTGAGATGAGGGGGCAGGGGGCGCATCCAGATCAGCCCCAGCATTTT. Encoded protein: CSVEMRGQGAHPDQPQHF.

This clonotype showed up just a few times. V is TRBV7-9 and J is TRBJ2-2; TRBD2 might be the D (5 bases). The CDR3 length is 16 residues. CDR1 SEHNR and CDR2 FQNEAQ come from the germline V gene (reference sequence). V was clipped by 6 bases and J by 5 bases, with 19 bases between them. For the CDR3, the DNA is TGTGCCAGCAGTCATCCCGGTCGGGGAGCGACCGGGGAGCTGTTTTTT. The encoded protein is CASSHPGRGATGELFF.

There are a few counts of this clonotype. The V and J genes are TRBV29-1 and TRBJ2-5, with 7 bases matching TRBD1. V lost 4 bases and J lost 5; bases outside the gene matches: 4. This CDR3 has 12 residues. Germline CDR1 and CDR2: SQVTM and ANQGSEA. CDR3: CSVGGGRETQYF. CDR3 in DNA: TGCAGCGTTGGAGGGGGCAGGGAGACCCAGTACTTC.

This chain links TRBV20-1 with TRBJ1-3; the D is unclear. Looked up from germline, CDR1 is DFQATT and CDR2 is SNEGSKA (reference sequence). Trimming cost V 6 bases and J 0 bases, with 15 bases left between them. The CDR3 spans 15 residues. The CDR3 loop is CSAADLRISGNTIYF. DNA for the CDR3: TGCAGTGCCGCCGACCTAAGGATCTCTGGAAACACCATATATTTT.

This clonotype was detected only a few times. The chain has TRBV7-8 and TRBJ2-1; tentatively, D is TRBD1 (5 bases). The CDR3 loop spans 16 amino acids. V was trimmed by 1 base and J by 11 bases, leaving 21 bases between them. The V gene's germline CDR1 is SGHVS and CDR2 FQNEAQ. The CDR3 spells CASSLDMSTEKGKQFF. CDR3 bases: TGTGCCAGCAGCTTAGATATGTCGACAGAAAAAGGAAAGCAGTTCTTC.

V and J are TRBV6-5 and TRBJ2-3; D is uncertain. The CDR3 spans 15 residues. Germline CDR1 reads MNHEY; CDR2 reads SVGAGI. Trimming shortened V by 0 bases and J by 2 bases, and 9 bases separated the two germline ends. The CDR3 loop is CASSYSTAITDTQYF. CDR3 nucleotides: TGTGCCAGCAGTTACTCCACAGCGATCACAGATACGCAGTATTTT.

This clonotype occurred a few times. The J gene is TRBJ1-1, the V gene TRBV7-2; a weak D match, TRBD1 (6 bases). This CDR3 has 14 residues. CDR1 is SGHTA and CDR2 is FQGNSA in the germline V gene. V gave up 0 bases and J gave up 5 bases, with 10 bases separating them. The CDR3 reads CASSLASGETEAFF. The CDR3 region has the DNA TGTGCCAGCAGCTTAGCTTCAGGGGAAACTGAAGCTTTCTTT. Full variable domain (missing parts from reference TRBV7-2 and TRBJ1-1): GAGVSQSPSNKVTEKGKDVELRCDPISGHTALYWYRQSLGQGLEFLIYFQGNSAPDKSGLPSDRFSAERTGGSVSTLTIQRTQQEDSAVYLCASSLASGETEAFFGQGTRLTVV.

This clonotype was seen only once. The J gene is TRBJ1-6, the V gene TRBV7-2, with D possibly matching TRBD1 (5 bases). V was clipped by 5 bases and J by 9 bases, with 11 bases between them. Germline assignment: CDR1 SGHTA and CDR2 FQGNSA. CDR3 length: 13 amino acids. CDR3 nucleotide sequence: TGTGCCAGCAGCACCCGGGACCCTTCACCCCTCCACTTT. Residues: CASSTRDPSPLHF.